The T cell receptor beta chain described here comes from a study of blood T cell repertoires in COVID-19. Authors' methods: Counts of nucleated cells, estimated from reference gene primer amplification, were obtained. TCRdb keeps only in-frame clones here, not all; method: immunoSEQ multiplex PCR. V and J calls and clone size follow that table, whereas D and trimming were derived from the DNA. Altogether roughly 180,000 clones are present, 75% to 90% being singletons, with the ten largest covering 6.2%. Germline assignment: CDR1 SGHDT and CDR2 YYEEEE. J gave up 9 bases and V 6 bases, and 3 bases lay outside the gene matches. The CDR3 is 12 amino acids.

Material: PBMCs or T cells enriched from blood (not recorded which). The source of this sequence is a middle-aged man who had recovered from COVID-19. V usage is TRBV5-6 and J usage is TRBJ2-1, with TRBD2 identical over 10 bases. The CDR3 loop is CASISSGGEQFF. DNA for the CDR3: TGTGCCAGCATCTCTAGCGGGGGTGAGCAGTTCTTC. Complete variable domain (other parts from reference TRBV5-6 and TRBJ2-1): DAGVTQSPTHLIKTRGQQVTLRCSPKSGHDTVSWYQQALGQGPQFIFQYYEEEERQRGNFPDRFSGHQFPNYSSELNVNALLLGDSALYLCASISSGGEQFFGPGTRLTVL.